One and the same sample provided the 22 T cell receptor beta chains below, sequenced in a study of CD8 T cells in Susac syndrome. A quantity of about 0.5 to 1 ug RNA underwent reverse transcription using random hexamers. TCRdb itself ran the immunoSEQ multiplex PCR reads through MiXCR, one entry per CDR3 protein. This sample yields more than 150,000 distinct CDR3 sequences, of which 85% to 95% are seen a single time; around 0.16% belongs to the top ten. Source material: CD8+ T cells from PBMCs. These receptors were obtained from a human donor with Susac syndrome.

V gene TRBV11-2 combines with J gene TRBJ1-5; no firm D call. V gave up 0 bases and J gave up 5 bases, with 5 bases separating them. This CDR3 is built from 13 residues. Germline V gene sequence: CDR1 SGHAT, CDR2 FQNNGV. The CDR3, as DNA: TGTGCCAGCAGCTTAGACAACCATCAGCCCCAGCATTTT. Its translation is CASSLDNHQPQHF.

The CDR3 sequence is CSARRIDGELFF. The CDR3 region has the DNA TGCAGTGCTAGAAGGATCGACGGGGAGCTGTTTTTT. This chain uses TRBV20-1 with TRBJ2-2; D ambiguous. The CDR3 is made up of 12 amino acids. The V gene lost 2 bases and the J gene lost 7 bases, with 8 bases spanning the gap. CDR1 DFQATT and CDR2 SNEGSKA come from the germline V gene (reference sequence).

The chain carries TRBV7-9 and TRBJ2-7, with 8 nucleotides matching TRBD1. The length of the CDR3 is 16 residues. With V trimmed by 1 base and J by 2 bases, 7 bases remained unmatched. Germline V CDR1 and CDR2: SEHNR, FQNEAQ (reference sequence). The CDR3 nucleotides are TGTGCCAGCAGCTTAGAGACAGGGGATCGCCCCTACGAGCAGTACTTC. Residues: CASSLETGDRPYEQYF.

The chain recombines TRBV19 with TRBJ1-5, with D possibly matching TRBD1 (6 bases). The CDR3 contains 15 residues. With 4 bases removed from V and 0 bases from J, the gap between germline ends came to 10 bases. CDR1 is LNHDA, CDR2 SQIVND, per germline (reference sequence). For the CDR3, the DNA is TGTGCCAGTAGTAGCGGACAGCATAGCAATCAGCCCCAGCATTTT. Amino acid sequence: CASSSGQHSNQPQHF.

The chain recombines TRBV19 with TRBJ1-1; D ambiguous. Trimming shortened V by 3 bases and J by 1 base, and 6 bases separated the two germline ends. Germline CDR1 LNHDA, CDR2 SQIVND (reference sequence). The CDR3 contains 13 residues. The CDR3 loop is CASSMWENTEAFF. The CDR3 nucleotides read TGTGCCAGTAGTATGTGGGAGAACACTGAAGCTTTCTTT. Combining the CDR3 with reference TRBV19 and TRBJ1-1 gives the whole variable domain DGGITQSPKYLFRKEGQNVTLSCEQNLNHDAMYWYRQDPGQGLRLIYYSQIVNDFQKGDIAEGYSVSREKKESFPLTVTSAQKNPTAFYLCASSMWENTEAFFGQGTRLTVV.

The chain couples TRBV11-2 to TRBJ2-5, with D uncertain. Trimming stripped 2 bases from V and 5 bases from J, with 15 bases between. This CDR3 has 15 amino acids. From germline, CDR1 is SGHAT and CDR2 FQNNGV. The CDR3 sequence is CASSLFGSSGETQYF. The CDR3 DNA reads TGTGCCAGCAGCTTATTTGGCTCCTCGGGTGAGACCCAGTACTTC.

The rearrangement uses TRBV2 and TRBJ2-2; 8 bases are a match to TRBD1. Germline V gene lookup returns CDR1 SNHLY and CDR2 FYNNEI. The V gene end was trimmed by 2 bases and the J gene end by 6 bases; junction bases not matched to a gene: 8. This CDR3 comprises 16 residues. The CDR3 DNA follows: TGTGCCAGCAGTGAAATGACAGGGGCGAATTCCGGGGAGCTGTTTTTT. The encoded protein is CASSEMTGANSGELFF.

This chain links TRBV20-1 with TRBJ2-3; D ambiguous. CDR3 length: 13 residues. Germline V gene lookup returns CDR1 DFQATT and CDR2 SNEGSKA (reference sequence). Trimming removed 6 bases from V and 2 bases from J, with 12 bases in between. The CDR3 reads CSAPLAATDTQYF. In DNA, the CDR3 is TGCAGTGCCCCCCTGGCGGCCACAGATACGCAGTATTTT.

The chain combines TRBV7-3 with TRBJ2-7, with 8 bases matching TRBD2. Trimming took 1 base from V and 0 from J; bases not matched to a gene: 2. The CDR3 runs 15 residues. Germline CDR1 is SGHTA and CDR2 is FQGTGA. The chain's CDR3 is CASSLSAGGSYEQYF. The CDR3 coding sequence is TGTGCCAGCAGCTTAAGCGCGGGAGGCTCCTACGAGCAGTACTTC.

The chain recombines TRBV19 with TRBJ1-1; perhaps TRBD1 as D (5 bases). The germline V gene has CDR1 LNHDA and CDR2 SQIVND (reference sequence). The CDR3 is 14 amino acids. The V end was cut by 3 bases, the J end by 3 bases, with 11 bases between. The CDR3 DNA follows: TGTGCCAGTAGTATGATGGGGCCTTACACTGAAGCTTTCTTT. Its protein is CASSMMGPYTEAFF. The full variable domain, in which reference TRBV19 and TRBJ1-1 provide the parts outside the CDR3, is DGGITQSPKYLFRKEGQNVTLSCEQNLNHDAMYWYRQDPGQGLRLIYYSQIVNDFQKGDIAEGYSVSREKKESFPLTVTSAQKNPTAFYLCASSMMGPYTEAFFGQGTRLTVV.

The chain has TRBV5-1 and TRBJ2-6; no definite D call. CDR3 length: 14 residues. Germline CDR1 is SGHRS and CDR2 is YFSETQ. V lost 5 bases and J lost 2, with 8 bases in between. CDR3: CASRRGTGANVLTF. The CDR3 region has the DNA TGCGCCAGCAGAAGAGGAACTGGGGCCAACGTCCTGACTTTC.

The chain carries TRBV30 and TRBJ1-2, with D hard to call. Germline CDR1 reads GTSNPN; CDR2 reads SVGIG (reference sequence). The CDR3 has 12 amino acids. The CDR3 protein is CASLAPLHGYTF. For the CDR3, the DNA is TGTGCTTCCTTGGCCCCGCTCCATGGCTACACCTTC.

The genes are TRBV18 and TRBJ2-7; 8 bases are shared with TRBD2. CDR1 and CDR2 (germline): KGHSH, LQKENI. The J segment lost 4 bases and the V segment lost 4 bases, leaving 9 bases of the junction unmatched. CDR3 length: 15 residues. CDR3 loop: CASSLTAGAEYEQYF. CDR3 coding DNA: TGTGCCAGCTCACTCACAGCGGGAGCGGAGTACGAGCAGTACTTC.

The chain couples TRBV25-1 to TRBJ1-6, with 8 bases that match TRBD1. The CDR3 totals 13 residues. The germline V gene encodes CDR1 MGHDK and CDR2 SYGVNS. J was trimmed by 10 bases and V by 8 bases; bases with no gene match: 7. The DNA for the CDR3 is TGTGCCAGCTCAGACAGGGGAGAATCACCCCTCCACTTT. This translates into CASSDRGESPLHF.

As DNA, the CDR3 is TGTGCCAGCAGCTTAACGCTTGGCGGGGGCTCGTATGAGCAGTTCTTC. This sequence encodes CASSLTLGGGSYEQFF. The chain recombines TRBV11-2 with TRBJ2-1, with D perhaps TRBD2 (7 bases). The CDR3 loop spans 16 amino acids. CDR1 is SGHAT and CDR2 is FQNNGV in the germline V gene. The V gene lost 2 bases and the J gene lost 8 bases, with 19 bases spanning the gap.

The chain joins TRBV30 to TRBJ2-6; D ambiguous. CDR1 GTSNPN and CDR2 SVGIG come from the germline V gene (reference sequence). Between the trimmed V and J ends, which lost 2 bases and 0 bases, there was a span of 14 bases. The CDR3 runs to 17 residues. The DNA for the CDR3 is TGTGCCTGGAGTATGACACCCGATAGCTCTGGGGCCAACGTCCTGACTTTC. Amino acid sequence: CAWSMTPDSSGANVLTF.

The V and J genes are TRBV28 and TRBJ2-5, with TRBD1 matching over 9 bases. Germline assignment: CDR1 MDHEN and CDR2 SYDVKM. The CDR3 loop spans 18 amino acids. Losses at the gene ends were 2 bases for V and 2 bases for J; bases not matched to a gene: 12. CDR3 bases: TGTGCCAGCAGTTTACGGTTAAGGACAGGGGAGTCACAAGAGACCCAGTACTTC. Residues: CASSLRLRTGESQETQYF. Based on the CDR3 plus reference TRBV28 and TRBJ2-5, the full variable domain is DVKVTQSSRYLVKRTGEKVFLECVQDMDHENMFWYRQDPGLGLRLIYFSYDVKMKEKGDIPEGYSVSREKKERFSLILESASTNQTSMYLCASSLRLRTGESQETQYFGPGTRLLVL.

The chain couples TRBV20-1 to TRBJ1-1; 12 bases are shared with TRBD1. The V and J ends lost 2 bases and 4 bases, in that order; junction bases with no gene match: 8. The CDR3 sequence is 16 residues long. The germline gives CDR1 DFQATT, CDR2 SNEGSKA (reference sequence). The CDR3 region is CSARPGTGGWSTEAFF. CDR3 nucleotide sequence: TGCAGTGCTAGACCCGGGACAGGGGGCTGGAGCACTGAAGCTTTCTTT.

The CDR3 here is CAWSPGTSGEETQYF. The CDR3 bases are TGTGCCTGGAGTCCCGGGACTAGCGGGGAAGAGACCCAGTACTTC. This chain uses TRBV30 with TRBJ2-5, with 13 bases that match TRBD2. Trimming removed 2 bases from V and 3 bases from J; junction bases left unmatched: 3. The CDR3 length is 15 residues. Germline lookup yields CDR1 GTSNPN and CDR2 SVGIG (reference sequence). Looking up the rest from reference TRBV30 and TRBJ2-5 gives the full variable domain: SQTIHQWPATLVQPVGSPLSLECTVEGTSNPNLYWYRQAAGRGLQLLFYSVGIGQISSEVPQNLSASRPQDRQFILSSKKLLLSDSGFYLCAWSPGTSGEETQYFGPGTRLLVL.

This chain joins TRBV6-1 and TRBJ2-1; 7 nucleotides line up with TRBD2. This CDR3 spans 15 amino acids. Per germline, CDR1 MNHNS and CDR2 SASEGT. J lost 3 bases, V lost 5 bases, and 7 bases had no gene match. CDR3 region: CASSPLQRDYNEQFF. In DNA, the CDR3 is TGTGCCAGCAGTCCCCTACAGCGGGACTACAATGAGCAGTTCTTC.

The V and J genes are TRBV19 and TRBJ2-2, with D possibly being TRBD1 (6 bases). The germline V gene encodes CDR1 LNHDA and CDR2 SQIVND (reference sequence). Between the trimmed V and J ends, which lost 6 bases and 0 bases, there was a span of 14 bases. The CDR3 length is 16 residues. The CDR3 DNA reads as TGTGCCAGTAGCACGACAGGCAAGACGAACACCGGGGAGCTGTTTTTT. Translation gives CASSTTGKTNTGELFF. Complete variable domain (other parts from reference TRBV19 and TRBJ2-2): DGGITQSPKYLFRKEGQNVTLSCEQNLNHDAMYWYRQDPGQGLRLIYYSQIVNDFQKGDIAEGYSVSREKKESFPLTVTSAQKNPTAFYLCASSTTGKTNTGELFFGEGSRLTVL.

A single count supports this clonotype. The chain is built from TRBV15 and TRBJ2-7; 13 bases agree with TRBD2. From germline, CDR1 is LNHNV and CDR2 YYDKDF (reference sequence). This CDR3 has 17 residues. With 3 bases clipped from V and 0 bases from J, the junction kept 5 bases outside the gene matches. The CDR3 DNA sequence: TGTGCCACCAGCAGTGAGACTAGCGGGGGGTTCTCCTACGAGCAGTACTTC. Amino acids: CATSSETSGGFSYEQYF.